The 5 T cell receptor beta chains reported below all come from one sample, sequenced in a study of T cell clones after liver transplantation. The protocol was immunoSEQ multiplex PCR, while the TCRdb copy is restricted to in-frame clones and leaves out a portion. The sample includes 75,000 to 85,000 clones, 75% to 90% of them seen just once. This specimen consisted of CD4+ T cells from blood, obtained at the 22-month timepoint. The receptors originated from a human patient who received a liver transplant. The graft donor may account for some of the T cells.

The rearrangement links TRBV10-3 to TRBJ1-4; 10 bases fit TRBD1. CDR3 length equals 14 residues. With 6 bases clipped from V and 7 bases from J, the junction kept 5 bases outside the gene matches. Germline V gene sequence: CDR1 ENHRY, CDR2 SYGVKD. CDR3 loop: CAISPGQGTEKLFF. The CDR3 bases are TGTGCCATCAGCCCGGGACAGGGGACTGAAAAACTGTTTTTT.

This chain joins TRBV19 and TRBJ2-1, with unresolved D. Looked up from germline, CDR1 is LNHDA and CDR2 is SQIVND (reference sequence). V shed 5 bases and J shed 5 bases, with 4 bases lying between them. This CDR3 region has 11 residues. CDR3 in amino acids: CASSRHNEQFF. CDR3 nucleotide sequence: TGTGCCAGTAGTCGTCACAATGAGCAGTTCTTC.

The chain uses TRBV4-3 and TRBJ1-5; D perhaps matches TRBD1 (5 bases). The CDR3 spans 17 residues. V was pared by 0 bases and J by 6 bases, with 18 bases between. The germline CDR1 and CDR2 sequences are LGHNA and YSLEER. In DNA, the CDR3 is TGCGCCAGCAGCCAAGACTCCCCGGGGCAGGGTGGTCAGCCCCAGCATTTT. Amino acids: CASSQDSPGQGGQPQHF.

The chain has TRBV5-6 and TRBJ2-7, with 10 bases fitting TRBD2. The CDR3 consists of 14 residues. Germline CDR1 SGHDT, CDR2 YYEEEE. Trimming at V came to 7 bases and at J to 2 bases, leaving 6 bases not matched to a gene. Here the CDR3 DNA reads TGTGCCAGCCAACCAAGCGGGGGGGCCTACGAGCAGTACTTC. It translates to CASQPSGGAYEQYF.

In the case of this clone: At the DNA level, this CDR3 is encoded by other sequences in the same sample as well. The genes are TRBV7-3 and TRBJ2-6, with TRBD1 matching 8 bases. V trimming: 8 bases; J trimming: 2 bases; junction bases outside the gene matches: 5. The CDR3 covers 15 residues. CDR1 is SGHTA and CDR2 is FQGTGA in the germline V gene. CDR3 protein: CASSAGGPGANVLTF. In DNA form, the CDR3 reads TGTGCCAGCTCAGCAGGGGGCCCTGGGGCCAACGTCCTGACTTTC.